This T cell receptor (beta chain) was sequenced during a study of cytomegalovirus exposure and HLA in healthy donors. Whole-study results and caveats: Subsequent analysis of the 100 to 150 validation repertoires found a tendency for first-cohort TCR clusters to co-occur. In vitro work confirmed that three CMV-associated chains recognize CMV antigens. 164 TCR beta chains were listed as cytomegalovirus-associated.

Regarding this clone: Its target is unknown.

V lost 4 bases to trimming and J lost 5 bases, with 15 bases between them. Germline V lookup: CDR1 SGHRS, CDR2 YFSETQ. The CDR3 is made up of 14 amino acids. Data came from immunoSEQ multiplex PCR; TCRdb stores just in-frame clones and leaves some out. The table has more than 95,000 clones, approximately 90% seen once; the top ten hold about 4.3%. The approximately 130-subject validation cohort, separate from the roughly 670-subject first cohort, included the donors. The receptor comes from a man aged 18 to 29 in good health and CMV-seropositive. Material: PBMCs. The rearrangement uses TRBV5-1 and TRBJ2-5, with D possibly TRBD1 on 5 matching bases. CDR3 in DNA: TGCGCCAGCAGCCTACAGGTCGGTGGGGAGACCCAGTACTTC. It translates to CASSLQVGGETQYF. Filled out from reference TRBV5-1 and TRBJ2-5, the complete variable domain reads KAGVTQTPRYLIKTRGQQVTLSCSPISGHRSVSWYQQTPGQGLQFLFEYFSETQRNKGNFPGRFSGRQFSNSRSEMNVSTLELGDSALYLCASSLQVGGETQYFGPGTRLLVL.